This T cell receptor beta chain was recovered during a study of T cells in Graves' hyperthyroidism and ophthalmopathy. To note about this clonotype: Its antigen is not known. Lacking the conserved final phenylalanine or tryptophan, this CDR3 likely reflects a read error. The DNA is omitted, as the CDR3 cannot be located on it reliably, and the CDR3 follows TCRdb's listing.

Amplification yielded TCR beta CDR3 regions, with RNA transcripts as the source. First-round RT-PCR with HTBI primers amplified the TCR CDR3 region. MiXCR was run by TCRdb on the multiplex PCR reads, yielding one entry per CDR3 protein. The sample yields roughly 500,000 distinct CDR3 sequences, around 42% seen once. The CDR3 is 8 amino acids long, termini counted. CDR1 and CDR2 (germline): SGHRS, YFSETQ. Clinical symptoms, serum thyroxine and TRAb, thyroid ultrasound and orbital computed tomography together formed the diagnostic basis. Overall study results and limits: Model-based prediction identified ophthalmopathy a median 6.5 months prior to its onset. Patients with ophthalmopathy were separated from those with stable hyperthyroidism by a 13 V-J model.

The specimen was peripheral blood or thyroid tissue (not recorded which). This rearrangement joins TRBV5-1 to TRBJ2-2. This TCR derives from an adult woman with Graves' disease, either hyperthyroidism or ophthalmopathy (not recorded which). CDR3 region: CASSLIYG.